This TCR beta chain was identified in a study of T cell changes during pregnancy in multiple sclerosis. Profiling relied on immunoSEQ multiplex PCR, and the TCRdb table lists in-frame clones only, not all of them. The sample carries roughly 56,000 clones, less than 95% recorded once. Trimming cost V 1 base and J 5 bases; bases outside gene matches: 3. This CDR3 comprises 15 residues. Germline CDR1 LNHDA, CDR2 SQIVND (reference sequence). This sample comprised CD4+ T cells from peripheral blood mononuclear cells, obtained after pregnancy. This chain connects TRBV19 to TRBJ1-5, with TRBD1 identical over 9 bases. This receptor was identified in a female donor in good health, enrolled as a control in a pregnancy study. Here the CDR3 reads CASSIVTGGYQPQHF. The CDR3 DNA is TGTGCCAGTAGTATAGTTACAGGGGGCTATCAGCCCCAGCATTTT.